The rows below give T cell receptor beta chains drawn from one sample of a study of Graves' ophthalmopathy and Graves' hyperthyroidism. TCRdb re-called the multiplex PCR reads with MiXCR, one entry per CDR3 protein. The sample carries under 200,000 distinct CDR3 sequences, more than 30% recorded once. The sample taken for sequencing was peripheral blood. These receptors came from a woman aged 40 to 50 with Graves' ophthalmopathy. Both conserved end residues are part of each CDR3. D genes are given only for firm matches. A row's size may be missing; if present it is once, few, many or a size class.

- | - | TRBJ2-7 | TRBV28 | CASSPGTQIYEQYF | TGTGCCAGCAGTCCCGGGACGCAAATCTACGAGCAGTACTTC
many | - | TRBJ2-7 | TRBV28 | CASSSGTPISYYEQYF | TGTGCCAGCAGCTCCGGGACACCTATTAGTTACTACGAGCAGTACTTC
many | - | TRBJ2-2 | TRBV10-3 | CAISDRSANTGELFF | TGTGCCATCAGTGACCGGTCAGCAAACACCGGGGAGCTGTTTTTT
many | TRBD1 | TRBJ1-5 | TRBV7-2 | CASRKDRGGQPQHF | TGTGCCAGCAGAAAAGACAGGGGCGGTCAGCCCCAGCATTTT
many | - | TRBJ1-2 | TRBV6-5 | CASSYSGQGNNYGCTF | TGTGCCAGCAGTTACTCGGGCCAGGGGAACAACTATGGCTGCACCTTC
- | - | TRBJ2-2 | TRBV12-3/TRBV12-4 | CASSLSTSGELFF | TGTGCCAGCAGTTTGAGTACCTCCGGGGAGCTGTTTTTT
many | TRBD1 | TRBJ1-1 | TRBV10-3 | CAISDSDRGVEAFF | TGTGCCATCAGTGACTCGGACAGGGGGGTTGAAGCTTTCTTT
- | - | TRBJ1-1 | TRBV6-1 | CASLRALKGHTEAFF | TGTGCCAGCCTCCGGGCCCTCAAGGGTCACACTGAAGCTTTCTTT
many | TRBD1 | TRBJ1-6 | TRBV6-5 | CASSPQGQGFPLHF | TGTGCCAGCAGCCCACAGGGACAGGGGTTTCCCCTCCACTTT
- | - | TRBJ1-1 | TRBV28 | CATQKYTEAFF | TGTGCCACCCAGAAGTACACTGAAGCTTTCTTT
many | - | TRBJ1-1 | TRBV29-1 | CSVEGRMNTEAFF | TGCAGCGTTGAGGGACGGATGAACACTGAAGCTTTCTTT
- | - | TRBJ1-1 | TRBV28 | CASSFGMRTEAFF | TGTGCCAGCAGTTTTGGGATGAGGACTGAAGCTTTCTTT
- | - | TRBJ2-2 | TRBV12-3/TRBV12-4 | CASSFSTDTGELFF | TGTGCCAGCAGTTTCTCAACAGACACCGGGGAGCTGTTTTTT
many | TRBD1 | TRBJ1-2 | TRBV7-9 | CASRNDRDSYGYTF | TGTGCCAGCAGGAACGACAGGGACAGCTATGGCTACACCTTC
many | - | TRBJ1-2 | TRBV25-1 | CASSEYGSYTF | TGTGCCAGCAGTGAATACGGGAGCTACACCTTC
many | TRBD1 | TRBJ1-5 | TRBV29-1 | CSAGTGKGQPQHF | TGCAGCGCAGGGACAGGGAAGGGTCAGCCCCAGCATTTT
many | - | TRBJ2-5 | TRBV12-5 | CASAPPTASETQYF | TGTGCTAGTGCCCCACCGACTGCCTCCGAGACCCAGTACTTC
- | TRBD1 | TRBJ1-2 | TRBV12-3/TRBV12-4 | CASSPPGQYGYTF | TGTGCCAGCAGTCCTCCGGGACAGTATGGCTACACCTTC
- | - | TRBJ1-1 | TRBV6-1 | CASSDAQVKAFF | TGTGCCAGCAGTGACGCGCAGGTCAAAGCTTTCTTT
- | TRBD2 | TRBJ2-5 | TRBV12-3/TRBV12-4 | CASTLSGRGETQYF | TGTGCCAGCACCCTTAGCGGGAGGGGAGAGACCCAGTACTTC
many | - | TRBJ2-5 | TRBV28 | CASRSGAKETQYF | TGTGCCAGCAGGTCAGGGGCTAAAGAGACCCAGTACTTC
many | TRBD1 | TRBJ1-2 | TRBV29-1 | CSVLGQGTKYYGYTF | TGCAGCGTGTTAGGACAGGGGACCAAATACTATGGCTACACCTTC
many | - | TRBJ1-6 | TRBV6-1 | CASKSGDSPLHF | TGTGCCAGCAAATCAGGGGATTCACCCCTCCACTTT
once | TRBD1 | TRBJ2-7 | TRBV7-2 | CASSLGGTGIYEQYF | TGTGCCAGCAGCTTAGGGGGGACAGGGATCTACGAGCAGTACTTC
- | - | TRBJ2-5 | TRBV10-3 | CAISESQGPQETQYF | TGTGCCATCAGTGAGTCACAGGGTCCCCAAGAGACCCAGTACTTC
- | - | TRBJ2-7 | TRBV2 | CASSYFSTNHYYEQYF | TGTGCCAGCAGTTACTTTTCTACAAACCATTACTACGAGCAGTACTTC
many | - | TRBJ2-4 | TRBV24-1 | CATYNAAWGRENTNYF | TGTGCCACGTACAACGCCGCATGGGGACGGGAAAACACTAACTACTTC
- | TRBD2 | TRBJ2-7 | TRBV28 | CASSPRASGHYEQYF | TGTGCCAGCAGTCCAAGGGCTAGCGGGCACTACGAGCAGTACTTC
- | - | TRBJ1-1 | TRBV6-1 | CASSEARAFF | TGTGCCAGCAGTGAAGCGCGGGCTTTCTTT
many | TRBD1 | TRBJ2-2 | TRBV12-3/TRBV12-4 | CASGTGPTGELFF | TGTGCCAGCGGGACAGGGCCCACCGGGGAGCTGTTTTTT
- | - | TRBJ2-4 | TRBV7-2 | CASSSLDRRNIQYF | TGTGCCAGCAGCTCACTGGACAGAAGGAACATTCAGTACTTC
many | TRBD2 | TRBJ2-7 | TRBV2 | CASSETSGALLREQYF | TGTGCCAGCAGTGAGACTAGCGGGGCTCTCCTACGGGAGCAGTACTTC
- | TRBD2 | TRBJ2-5 | TRBV9 | CASSGGVGTSDSETQYF | TGTGCCAGCAGCGGAGGGGTCGGGACTAGCGATTCCGAGACCCAGTACTTC
many | - | TRBJ1-5 | TRBV29-1 | CSVRDSNQPQHF | TGCAGCGTCCGGGACAGCAATCAGCCCCAGCATTTT
many | TRBD1 | TRBJ2-5 | TRBV4-1 | CASSQDRAGGETQYF | TGCGCCAGCAGCCAAGATAGGGCAGGGGGAGAGACCCAGTACTTC
- | - | TRBJ2-5 | TRBV6-1 | CASSEGAAQETQYF | TGTGCCAGCAGTGAGGGGGCAGCTCAAGAGACCCAGTACTTC
- | TRBD2 | TRBJ2-7 | TRBV6-1 | CASSETRTSGTSYEQYF | TGTGCCAGCAGTGAAACGAGGACTAGCGGAACATCCTACGAGCAGTACTTC
- | - | TRBJ1-2 | TRBV27 | CASSSPSRGSGYGYTF | TGTGCCAGCAGTTCCCCTTCCCGTGGGAGCGGCTATGGCTACACCTTC
many | - | TRBJ2-7 | TRBV5-1 | CASSNPGTYEQYF | TGCGCCAGCAGCAACCCCGGGACCTACGAGCAGTACTTC
few | TRBD1 | TRBJ2-7 | TRBV6-2/TRBV6-3 | CASRSQVLYETGEFNEQYF | TGTGCCAGCAGAAGCCAGGTACTTTACGAAACAGGGGAGTTCAACGAGCAGTACTTC
once | - | TRBJ2-5 | TRBV18 | CASSPQDEETQYF | TGTGCCAGCTCACCCCAGGATGAAGAGACCCAGTACTTC